This entry features one T cell receptor beta chain sequence. This clone was found once. Its specific antigen is unknown. No much larger clonotype is one base removed from it; base qualities were not supplied. The data belong to a study of blood T cell repertoires in COVID-19 (dated by TCRdb to between 2020 and 2021). Concerning the study at large: The collaborator samples originated in the United States, Italy and Spain and spanned the acute and convalescent phases of COVID-19. The prospective study material was composed of cDNA or gDNA derived from T cells, B-cell-depleted T cells, or PBMCs. Deeply sampled blood TCRbeta repertoires from subjects exposed to, actively infected with, or recovered from COVID-19 were included in the dataset. The repertoires were released in a freely available public database intended as a resource for research on the immune response to SARS-CoV-2. The samples were drawn from the first 160 participants of the ongoing ImmuneRACE study and from 1,200 or so subjects provided by 6 global collaborators. Sample metadata almost always included a de-identified subject ID, COVID-19 status, age in years and sex. Where available, HLA class I and class II types were obtained from metadata supplied by the sample provider rather than from assay-based typing. What the work shows at the level of the full study, not this receptor alone: Clinical and demographic metadata were provided uncurated, with the amount varying by source and participant.

In Seattle, one collaborating source enrolled patients while the infection was active and tracked those patients longitudinally over the course of disease. Collaborating institutions collected whole blood in K2EDTA tubes following their own protocols. Collaborator samples were shipped for TCRbeta analysis as frozen whole blood, isolated PBMCs, or DNA extracted from either sample type. Trimming leaves V shorter by 1 base and J shorter by 0 bases, with the junction holding 2 bases beyond the gene matches. The CDR3 runs 15 residues from the cysteine to the phenylalanine. Left in the record is the CDR3 DNA by itself, 45 bases read in frame from the first base. CDR1 SGHDN and CDR2 FVKESK were looked up in the germline V gene. TCRbeta CDR3 regions were amplified from genomic DNA by means of the immunoSEQ Assay, a bias-controlled multiplex PCR. Per the original workflow: Nucleated cell counts per sample were estimated from amplification of reference gene primers within the assay. Sequence reads were collapsed and filtered to measure the absolute abundance of every unique TCRbeta CDR3 rearrangement. For each sample, productive Simpson clonality was calculated by taking the square root of Simpson's diversity index across productive rearrangements. The clones in this table, taken by TCRdb from immuneACCESS, are in-frame only. Not every clone is retained; where verified, under half of the shortfall comes from an unresolved V gene, and the cause of the rest is unknown. Clone size and V and J calls were adopted from that table, with D and trimming inferred from the DNA. The sample table shows roughly 330,000 clones, and approximately 90% are seen once. The ten largest clones capture just over 9.5% of the sample.

The specimen sequenced was peripheral blood. Recombination linked TRBV14 to TRBJ2-5; TRBD2 agrees with 7 junctional bases. This sequence was found in a man aged 25-40 years with COVID-19, enrolled during active disease. The DNA sequence is given as TGTGCCAGCAGCCAAGCCGGGGGGTACCAAGAGACCCAGTACTTC. This gives the protein CASSQAGGYQETQYF.